The clone carrying this T cell receptor beta chain was seen a few times. What it binds is not known. These data come from a study of blood T cells in healthy people across ages. The study's findings and limits: Changes seen in expanded clonotypes were possibly confounded by donor CMV status left unknown.

A second PCR of about 6 to 12 cycles used a sample-barcoded 5' primer and a J-beta primer mix. TCRdb passed the 5' RACE reads through MiXCR, listing each CDR3 protein once. The sample lists 700,000 to 850,000 distinct CDR3 sequences; roughly 34% were seen once. CDR3 length: 15 residues. The germline gives CDR1 SGHTA, CDR2 FQGNSA. V was pared by 7 bases and J by 7 bases, with 20 bases between. The sample was blood. The rearrangement joins TRBV7-2 to TRBJ1-5, with a weak D call TRBD1 (5 bases). The source of this sequence is a man aged 18 to 30 in good health. The CDR3 nucleotides read TGTGCCAGCACCCCAAATCCCGGGGCAGGACAGCCCCAGCATTTT. It specifies CASTPNPGAGQPQHF.